Described below is a single T cell receptor beta chain sequence and its context. This CDR3 contains 15 residues. V gave up 5 bases and J gave up 6 bases, with 18 bases separating them. Per the germline V gene, CDR1 is SGHVS and CDR2 is FQNEAQ. Whoever was chosen for sequencing had shown CD8+CD57+ cell expansion by flow cytometry. Profiling that covered TCR beta VDJ and CDR3 relied on genomic DNA as its template. TCRdb independently ran MiXCR on the reads; one entry per CDR3 protein. The sample lists 200,000 or so distinct CDR3 sequences, 40% to 50% occurring once. This entry is derived from a study of CD8+CD57+ T cells in acquired aplastic anemia.

Source material: sorted CD4+, CD8+, or CD8+CD57+ T cells (not recorded which) from PBMCs. The chain couples TRBV7-8 to TRBJ2-3; tentatively, D is TRBD1 (5 bases). The receptor comes from a human donor with aplastic anemia. The CDR3 loop is CASSQDRLLVDTQYF. CDR3 nucleotide sequence: TGTGCCAGCAGCCAAGACAGACTGCTGGTGGATACGCAGTATTTT.